The source of this T cell receptor beta chain is a study of T cell repertoires in cytomegalovirus infection. A single record per CDR3 protein comes from TCRdb applying MiXCR to the reads. In the table there are roughly 300,000 distinct CDR3 sequences, roughly 25% of which are singletons. V was clipped by 5 bases and J by 2 bases; unmatched bases: 8. The CDR3 runs 15 residues. From germline, CDR1 is MDHEN and CDR2 SYDVKM. This rearrangement joins TRBV28 to TRBJ2-7; TRBD1 agrees at 8 bases. Sequencing used PBMCs. This clonotype originated in a human donor in good health (CMV status not recorded). Some clones in this sample may be carry-over from other donors' samples. The CDR3 sequence is CASSRADRETYEQYF. CDR3 DNA sequence: TGTGCCAGCAGTCGAGCGGACAGGGAAACCTACGAGCAGTACTTC.